Presented here are 20 T cell receptor beta chains from one specimen sequenced in a study of high-grade serous ovarian cancer treatment subgroups. Repertoires were generated with immunoSEQ multiplex PCR, while TCRdb's copy carries only in-frame clones and drops some. In the table there are about 3,200 clones, 63% of which are singletons. Tumor tissue was taken before any definitive surgery or chemotherapy was given. The sequenced sample consisted of tumor tissue. The receptors shown here come from a human donor with high-grade serous ovarian cancer.

The rearrangement links TRBV27 to TRBJ2-5, with a possible D match to TRBD2 (6 bases). The germline V gene encodes CDR1 MNHEY and CDR2 SMNVEV (reference sequence). V lost 4 bases to trimming and J lost 5 bases, with 20 bases between them. The CDR3 has 16 residues. CDR3 sequence reads: CASSSLAWIGRETQYF. The CDR3 nucleotides are TGTGCCAGCAGTTCCCTAGCGTGGATTGGTAGGGAGACCCAGTACTTC.

The genes are TRBV10-3 and TRBJ2-7, with 12 bases identical to TRBD2. The CDR3 is 15 residues long. V was clipped by 0 bases and J by 6 bases; unmatched bases: 3. CDR1 and CDR2 from the germline V gene are ENHRY and SYGVKD. The DNA of the CDR3 is TGTGCCATCAGTGAGTCGACTAGCGGGAGTGGCGAGCAGTACTTC. Its translation is CAISESTSGSGEQYF.

V and J are TRBV10-3 and TRBJ2-7; either TRBD1 or TRBD2 may supply D (6 bases each). Germline V lookup: CDR1 ENHRY, CDR2 SYGVKD. The CDR3 consists of 12 residues. V lost 8 bases and J lost 2, with 10 bases in between. The CDR3 DNA reads as TGTGCCATCGGGGGGCGGGCCTACGAGCAGTACTTC. Protein product: CAIGGRAYEQYF.

The rearrangement joins TRBV25-1 to TRBJ2-7, with D hard to call. V lost 3 bases, J lost 2 bases, and 8 bases lay in between. Germline CDR1 is MGHDK and CDR2 is SYGVNS. The CDR3 is made up of 13 amino acids. The CDR3 nucleotides are TGTGCCAGCAGTGATCAGGATACCTACGAGCAGTACTTC. It encodes CASSDQDTYEQYF.

In its sample, this clone is medium-sized. The rearrangement joins TRBV10-3 to TRBJ1-4; possible D gene TRBD1, 6 bases. The V end was cut by 0 bases, the J end by 8 bases, with 13 bases between. The CDR3 runs 15 residues. Germline V gives CDR1 ENHRY, CDR2 SYGVKD. This CDR3 is CAISESTGAGEKLFF. CDR3 DNA sequence: TGTGCCATCAGTGAGTCGACGGGGGCAGGGGAAAAACTGTTTTTT.

The chain is built from TRBV6-5 and TRBJ2-7, with D possibly matching TRBD2 (5 bases). The length of the CDR3 is 12 residues. Looked up from germline, CDR1 is MNHEY and CDR2 is SVGAGI. V lost 4 bases to trimming and J lost 11 bases, with 15 bases between them. CDR3 nucleotide sequence: TGTGCCAGCAGTTCCCCAGGCGCGGAGGAGTACTTC. Residues: CASSSPGAEEYF.

The V gene is TRBV27, the J gene TRBJ1-4, with 7 bases fitting TRBD1. Germline CDR1 is MNHEY and CDR2 is SMNVEV (reference sequence). The ends lost 5 bases at V and 6 bases at J; junction bases unmatched: 6. CDR3 size: 14 residues. CDR3 loop: CASSPQGGDEKLFF. For the CDR3, the DNA is TGTGCCAGCAGTCCTCAGGGGGGAGATGAAAAACTGTTTTTT.

This clone came up a few times. The V and J genes are TRBV19 and TRBJ2-7, with 7 bases matching TRBD2. CDR1 and CDR2 (germline): LNHDA, SQIVND (reference sequence). The CDR3 is 13 amino acids. Trimming removed 5 bases from V and 6 bases from J; junction bases left unmatched: 7. CDR3 protein: CASSLGGSSEQYF. As DNA, the CDR3 is TGTGCCAGTAGTTTGGGGGGGAGCTCCGAGCAGTACTTC.

This clone appeared a few times. The chain uses TRBV9 and TRBJ2-1; weak D call: TRBD2 (5 bases). CDR1 and CDR2 from the germline V gene are SGDLS and YYNGEE. The ends were cut back, 2 bases at V and 2 bases at J, with 11 bases in the middle. This CDR3 spans 15 amino acids. The CDR3 nucleotides are TGTGCCAGCAGCGTCGATCCGGGGACCTACAATGAGCAGTTCTTC. It is translated as CASSVDPGTYNEQFF.

V usage is TRBV7-3 and J usage is TRBJ2-5, with D possibly matching TRBD2 (6 bases). The CDR3 consists of 13 residues. Trimming cost V 0 bases and J 4 bases, with 6 bases left between them. Germline V gene lookup returns CDR1 SGHTA and CDR2 FQGTGA. CDR3 DNA: TGTGCCAGCAGCTTAACGGGGGGAGAGACCCAGTACTTC. Encoded protein: CASSLTGGETQYF.

This clone counts as large. The chain couples TRBV29-1 to TRBJ1-2; D gene unclear. V shed 5 bases and J shed 8 bases, with 18 bases lying between them. Germline CDR1 SQVTM, CDR2 ANQGSEA. The CDR3 has 13 amino acids. CDR3 nucleotide sequence: TGCAGCGTTTTCCGGGAGAGAGACGAGGGCTACACCTTC. Its translation is CSVFRERDEGYTF.

This clone was found once. The chain links TRBV19 to TRBJ2-1; 7 nucleotides match TRBD2. The CDR3 runs 15 residues. Unmatched junction bases numbered 4, after V lost 3 bases and J lost 2 bases. The germline CDR1 and CDR2 sequences are LNHDA and SQIVND (reference sequence). The CDR3 loop is CASSIQRGPYNEQFF. The CDR3 DNA reads as TGTGCCAGTAGTATTCAGCGGGGTCCCTACAATGAGCAGTTCTTC.

This clone was observed a few times. The chain employs TRBV19 and TRBJ1-1; no clear D gene. Trimming shortened V by 2 bases and J by 6 bases, and 7 bases separated the two germline ends. The CDR3 length is 12 residues. Germline V CDR1 and CDR2: LNHDA, SQIVND (reference sequence). CDR3 region: CASSIFGAEAFF. Here the CDR3 DNA reads TGTGCCAGTAGTATATTCGGGGCTGAAGCTTTCTTT.

The chain carries TRBV28 and TRBJ1-2; 8 bases agree with TRBD1. Germline V gives CDR1 MDHEN, CDR2 SYDVKM. This CDR3 comprises 15 residues. V dropped 0 bases and J dropped 2; count of bases not matched to a gene: 2. The CDR3 coding sequence is TGTGCCAGCAGTTTATGGGGGACAGGAAACTATGGCTACACCTTC. Translation: CASSLWGTGNYGYTF.

This sequence joins TRBV2 and TRBJ2-3, with 12 bases that match TRBD1. V was clipped by 4 bases and J by 0 bases; unmatched bases: 8. Germline V CDR1 and CDR2: SNHLY, FYNNEI. The CDR3 is 18 residues long. In DNA form, the CDR3 reads TGTGCCAGCAGTGGGGACAGGGGGCCGACATATAGCACAGATACGCAGTATTTT. Residues: CASSGDRGPTYSTDTQYF.

The chain uses TRBV11-3 and TRBJ1-1; D ambiguous. Germline V gene lookup returns CDR1 SGHNT and CDR2 YENEEA. V lost 1 base, J lost 4 bases, and 7 bases lay in between. The CDR3 is 13 residues long. The CDR3 here is CASSLGAATEAFF. CDR3 DNA sequence: TGTGCCAGCAGCTTAGGGGCAGCCACTGAAGCTTTCTTT.

This clone showed up just a few times. This sequence joins TRBV27 and TRBJ1-2; 7 bases fit TRBD1. Germline V gene lookup returns CDR1 MNHEY and CDR2 SMNVEV (reference sequence). This CDR3 is 12 amino acids long. V was clipped by 5 bases and J by 8 bases; unmatched bases: 5. CDR3 DNA: TGTGCCAGCAGTCCAGGGGGTAACGGCTACACCTTC. It translates to CASSPGGNGYTF.

The gene calls are TRBV6-6 and TRBJ1-6, with a tentative D call TRBD1 (5 bases). Trimming removed 4 bases at V and 7 bases at J, with 14 bases between. This CDR3 spans 15 amino acids. CDR1 MNHNY and CDR2 SVGAGI come from the germline V gene (reference sequence). The CDR3, as DNA: TGTGCCAGCAGTTCTCTACCAGGGACGAATTCACCCCTCCACTTT. It specifies CASSSLPGTNSPLHF.

This chain links TRBV5-1 with TRBJ1-2, with 10 bases that match TRBD1. V lost 4 bases, J lost 7 bases, and 10 bases stayed unmatched. Germline V gene lookup returns CDR1 SGHRS and CDR2 YFSETQ. The CDR3 sequence is 15 residues long. The CDR3 DNA sequence: TGCGCCAGCAGCGAATCGGGACAGGGGAAGGTTGGCTACACCTTC. This encodes CASSESGQGKVGYTF.

This clone was counted between two and nine times. The rearrangement links TRBV6-5 to TRBJ2-5; D tentatively reads TRBD1 or TRBD2 (5 bases each). Judging by the DNA end, TRBJ2-7 fits better; the J call may be wrong. CDR1 and CDR2 (germline): MNHEY, SVGAGI. This CDR3 is built from 16 residues. As DNA, the CDR3 is TGTGCCAGCAGTTTGACCCGGGACCGAAGCTCCTACGAGCAGTACTTC. Translation: CASSLTRDRSSYEQYF.